These 20 T cell receptor beta chains originate from one sample sequenced in a study of PD-1 blockade in classical Hodgkin lymphoma. The time point is: newly diagnosed, previously untreated cHL patient sample. Produced via immunoSEQ multiplex PCR; TCRdb's table is partial and in-frame only. The sample shows some 70,000 clones, 93% of them seen only once. Sequenced input: peripheral blood mononuclear cells (PBMCs). The source is a human donor with classical Hodgkin lymphoma.

This clone came up a few times. The gene calls are TRBV6-5 and TRBJ2-5; possible D gene TRBD1, 5 bases. This CDR3 region has 14 residues. Germline CDR1 reads MNHEY; CDR2 reads SVGAGI. The V end lost 2 bases, the J end lost 3 bases, and 10 bases lay between the germline ends. The CDR3 nucleotides are TGTGCCAGCAGTTACGGCGGCAGGGAAGAGACCCAGTACTTC. Amino acid sequence: CASSYGGREETQYF.

This chain connects TRBV5-1 to TRBJ1-2, with 8 bases lining up with TRBD1. Per the germline V gene, CDR1 is SGHRS and CDR2 is YFSETQ. After removal of 4 bases from V and 5 bases from J, the junction contained 4 bases not matched to a gene. The CDR3 totals 13 residues. In DNA form, the CDR3 reads TGCGCCAGCAGCCAGGACAGGGAATATGGCTACACCTTC. Translated: CASSQDREYGYTF.

The chain has TRBV11-2 and TRBJ1-1; D not resolved. The V and J ends lost 3 bases and 2 bases respectively, with 13 bases between them. Per the germline V gene, CDR1 is SGHAT and CDR2 is FQNNGV. This CDR3 has 15 amino acids. CDR3 region: CASSFWGPSNTEAFF. As DNA, the CDR3 is TGTGCCAGCAGCTTTTGGGGTCCATCCAACACTGAAGCTTTCTTT.

As regards this clone: The sample holds other DNA sequences that translate to the same CDR3. The chain couples TRBV5-1 to TRBJ1-1, with D unclear. Germline V gives CDR1 SGHRS, CDR2 YFSETQ. CDR3 length equals 13 residues. Trimming pared 2 bases from V and 1 base from J, leaving 6 bases between. CDR3 in amino acids: CASSFGQNTEAFF. CDR3 DNA: TGCGCCAGCAGCTTTGGGCAGAACACTGAAGCTTTCTTT.

This rearrangement joins TRBV6-4 to TRBJ2-1; D unclear. Looked up from germline, CDR1 is MRHNA and CDR2 is SNTAGT. V shed 3 bases and J shed 10 bases, with 13 bases lying between them. This CDR3 is 13 amino acids long. The CDR3 DNA reads TGTGCCAGCAGTGAAACTTATCTTGGAGAGCAGTTCTTC. The encoded protein is CASSETYLGEQFF.

The rearrangement links TRBV18 to TRBJ2-2; weak D call: TRBD1 (6 bases). The CDR3 is 16 residues long. Trimming took off 3 bases at V and 6 bases at J, with 17 bases between the two ends. Germline V gene data show CDR1 as KGHSH and CDR2 as LQKENI. The DNA for the CDR3 is TGTGCCAGCTCACCGGGGGCTCCACTAGTGTCCGGGGAGCTGTTTTTT. It codes for CASSPGAPLVSGELFF.

The gene calls are TRBV2 and TRBJ1-4; D not certain. The CDR3 runs to 12 residues. Germline CDR1 is SNHLY and CDR2 is FYNNEI. Trimming took 5 bases from V and 9 from J, leaving 10 bases between them. CDR3 bases: TGTGCCAGCAGTTCCGGGAGAAAAAAACTGTTTTTT. Its protein is CASSSGRKKLFF.

The chain is built from TRBV30 and TRBJ2-3; D gene uncertain. The V end was cut by 0 bases, the J end by 0 bases, with 10 bases between. Germline CDR1 GTSNPN, CDR2 SVGIG (reference sequence). This CDR3 has 15 residues. The CDR3 reads CAWSVGRLSTDTQYF. As DNA, the CDR3 is TGTGCCTGGAGTGTTGGGCGGCTTAGCACAGATACGCAGTATTTT.

The chain joins TRBV19 to TRBJ1-4; possibly TRBD1 for D (5 bases). Per the germline V gene, CDR1 is LNHDA and CDR2 is SQIVND (reference sequence). The CDR3 runs to 12 residues. V was pared by 1 base and J by 11 bases, with 8 bases between. The CDR3 coding sequence is TGTGCCAGTAGTATAGCAGGGAGGAAACTGTTTTTT. Translation: CASSIAGRKLFF.

The sample holds a few counts of this clone. J is TRBJ1-5 and V is TRBV19, with D maybe TRBD1 (5 bases). Per the germline V gene, CDR1 is LNHDA and CDR2 is SQIVND (reference sequence). The CDR3 runs 15 residues. The V end lost 6 bases, the J end lost 5 bases, and 17 bases lay between the germline ends. CDR3 region: CASRLEGRGDQPQHF. CDR3 sequence (DNA): TGTGCCAGTAGACTTGAGGGGAGGGGCGATCAGCCCCAGCATTTT.

V usage is TRBV28 and J usage is TRBJ2-7; D not resolved. The CDR3 is 12 amino acids. Between the trimmed V and J ends, which lost 3 bases and 3 bases, there was a span of 6 bases. Germline V CDR1 and CDR2: MDHEN, SYDVKM. The CDR3, as DNA: TGTGCCAGCAGTTTTAGGATCTACGAGCAGTACTTC. Its protein product is CASSFRIYEQYF.

The rearrangement links TRBV5-1 to TRBJ2-2, with 9 bases aligning to TRBD1. Germline V lookup: CDR1 SGHRS, CDR2 YFSETQ. Trimming took 5 bases from V and 5 from J; bases not matched to a gene: 4. This CDR3 is 14 amino acids long. CDR3 nucleotides: TGCGCCAGCAGTCCCGACAGGGGGACCGGGGAGCTGTTTTTT. Translating it yields CASSPDRGTGELFF.

The chain uses TRBV10-3 and TRBJ2-3; 8 bases fit TRBD2. The CDR3 is 16 residues long. Trimming at V came to 7 bases and at J to 3 bases, leaving 12 bases not matched to a gene. CDR1 and CDR2 (germline): ENHRY, SYGVKD. The CDR3 nucleotides are TGTGCCATCAAAAGAGCGCCGGGACTAGGGACAGATACGCAGTATTTT. This gives the protein CAIKRAPGLGTDTQYF.

The rearrangement uses TRBV4-3 and TRBJ1-4; TRBD1 agrees at 7 bases. The trim removed 3 bases at V and 0 bases at J, leaving 1 base unmatched. The CDR3 contains 15 residues. Germline V gene sequence: CDR1 LGHNA, CDR2 YSLEER. The CDR3 reads CASSHRGATNEKLFF. The CDR3 DNA is TGCGCCAGCAGCCACAGGGGGGCAACTAATGAAAAACTGTTTTTT.

The rearrangement links TRBV19 to TRBJ2-3; 7 bases align to TRBD1. The CDR3 is made up of 14 amino acids. V dropped 4 bases and J dropped 3; count of bases not matched to a gene: 4. Germline CDR1 is LNHDA and CDR2 is SQIVND (reference sequence). The CDR3 nucleotides are TGTGCCAGTAGTACCGACAGGGCGACAGATACGCAGTATTTT. The encoded protein is CASSTDRATDTQYF.

This rearrangement joins TRBV11-2 to TRBJ2-1; TRBD1 matches at 7 bases. The CDR3 is 17 amino acids. Germline V gene sequence: CDR1 SGHAT, CDR2 FQNNGV. The junction had 9 bases not matched to a gene; V was cut back by 3 bases and J by 1 base. CDR3 DNA: TGTGCCAGCAGCTTCGCCAGGGGGTTGGTTTCCTACAATGAGCAGTTCTTC. Translation: CASSFARGLVSYNEQFF.

This clone was observed a single time. V usage is TRBV27 and J usage is TRBJ2-4; D possibly matches TRBD1 or TRBD2 (5 bases each). Germline lookup yields CDR1 MNHEY and CDR2 SMNVEV (reference sequence). The CDR3 has 18 amino acids. Trimming removed 6 bases from V and 6 bases from J, with 27 bases in between. The CDR3 loop reads CASSISGTQITWGNIQYF. CDR3 nucleotide sequence: TGTGCCAGCAGCATTTCCGGGACCCAAATCACCTGGGGAAACATTCAGTACTTC.

The chain has TRBV2 and TRBJ2-3; 8 bases are a match to TRBD2. Unmatched junction bases numbered 8, after V lost 2 bases and J lost 7 bases. This CDR3 spans 15 amino acids. Germline CDR1 SNHLY, CDR2 FYNNEI. CDR3 amino acids: CASSESTGGAYTQYF. CDR3 DNA: TGTGCCAGCAGTGAATCCACCGGGGGGGCTTATACGCAGTATTTT.

The gene calls are TRBV28 and TRBJ1-5; TRBD1 agrees at 8 bases. V was clipped by 6 bases and J by 0 bases; unmatched bases: 10. CDR1 and CDR2 (germline): MDHEN, SYDVKM. The CDR3 loop spans 17 amino acids. CDR3 protein: CASRLPGQDYSNQPQHF. CDR3 DNA: TGTGCCAGCAGGCTCCCGGGACAGGATTATAGCAATCAGCCCCAGCATTTT.

The chain carries TRBV23-1 and TRBJ1-5; 7 nucleotides agree with TRBD1. TRBV23-1 is an ORF for which the function is uncertain. With V trimmed by 4 bases and J by 0 bases, 3 bases remained unmatched. This CDR3 comprises 15 residues. CDR3 loop: CASSPTGDSNQPQHF. The CDR3 DNA sequence: TGCGCCAGCAGTCCCACAGGGGATAGCAATCAGCCCCAGCATTTT.